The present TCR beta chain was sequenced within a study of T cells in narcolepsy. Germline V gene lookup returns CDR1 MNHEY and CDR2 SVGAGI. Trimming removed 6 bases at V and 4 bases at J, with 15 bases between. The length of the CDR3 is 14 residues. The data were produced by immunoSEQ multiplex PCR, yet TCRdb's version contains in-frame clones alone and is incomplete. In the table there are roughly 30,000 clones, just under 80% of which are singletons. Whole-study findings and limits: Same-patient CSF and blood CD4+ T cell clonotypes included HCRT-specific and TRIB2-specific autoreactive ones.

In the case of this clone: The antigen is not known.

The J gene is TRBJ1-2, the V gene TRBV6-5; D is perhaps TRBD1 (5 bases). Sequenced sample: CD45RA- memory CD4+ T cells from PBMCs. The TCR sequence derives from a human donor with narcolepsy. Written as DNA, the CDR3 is TGTGCCAGCAGGTCCGGGGGGGAGGCCTATGGCTACACCTTC. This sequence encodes CASRSGGEAYGYTF.